There are many counts of the clone carrying this T cell receptor beta chain. As yet, its antigen is unknown. The read terminates 3 residues ahead of where the CDR3 ends, so the germline J gene completes it. This sample stems from a study of T cell clonality in common variable immunodeficiency. Overall study findings and caveats: Fewer deletions and N-nucleotide insertions were reportedly seen in common variable immunodeficiency TCR beta sequences. Fewer TCRbeta clones were shared among CVID subjects than controls. CVID subjects had higher TCRbeta clonality than healthy controls, most marked in about a third.

Most patients and controls had Caucasian heritage. Germline CDR1 DFQATT, CDR2 SNEGSKA (reference sequence). V gave up 0 bases and J gave up 2 bases, with 7 bases separating them. The CDR3 is made up of 13 amino acids. Using immunoSEQ multiplex PCR, the repertoire was profiled, and TCRdb retains in-frame clones only, with some absent. The sample has more than 35,000 clones, none seen only once. The chain links TRBV20-1 to TRBJ1-2, with a possible D match to TRBD1 (5 bases). The TCR originated in a person between 18 and 75 years old in good health. The sample was peripheral blood mononuclear cells. The sequenced part of the CDR3 DNA is TGCAGTGCTAGAGATCGACAGAACTATGGC. Its translation: CSARDRQNYG. The entire CDR3 reads CSARDRQNYGYTF.